The 13 T cell receptor beta chains in this list originate from one sample, sequenced in a study of blood T cell repertoires in COVID-19. Sequenced by immunoSEQ multiplex PCR; TCRdb stores in-frame clones only, minus some. The data hold some 150,000 clones, with 81% observed a single time. Specimen: peripheral blood. These receptors were obtained from an older woman with active or convalescent COVID-19.

The CDR3 nucleotides are TGTGCCAGCCAACAGTCCAATAGCAATCAGCCCCAGCATTTT. This codes for CASQQSNSNQPQHF. The chain is built from TRBV28 and TRBJ1-5; D is unclear. Trimming left V 8 bases short and J 0 bases short, with 11 bases between. Germline V lookup: CDR1 MDHEN, CDR2 SYDVKM. The CDR3 length is 14 residues.

V and J are TRBV2 and TRBJ2-4; D is possibly TRBD2 (6 bases). Germline V gene sequence: CDR1 SNHLY, CDR2 FYNNEI. This CDR3 has 13 amino acids. V shed 4 bases and J shed 8 bases, with 12 bases lying between them. The CDR3 nucleotides read TGTGCCAGCAGTGTAATAGCGGCGGACATTCAGTACTTC. Translated, it gives CASSVIAADIQYF.

V and J are TRBV10-2 and TRBJ2-5; 10 bases are a match to TRBD2. The germline gives CDR1 WSHSY, CDR2 SAAADI. Trimming took 7 bases from V and 1 from J; bases not matched to a gene: 3. The CDR3 is 14 residues long. The DNA for the CDR3 is TGCGCCAGCATGGTAGCGGGGGGCCAAGAGACCCAGTACTTC. This codes for CASMVAGGQETQYF.

The V gene is TRBV5-1, the J gene TRBJ1-3; 7 nucleotides align to TRBD1. The germline V gene encodes CDR1 SGHRS and CDR2 YFSETQ. The V gene end was trimmed by 4 bases and the J gene end by 0 bases; junction bases not matched to a gene: 7. The CDR3 is 16 amino acids. CDR3 sequence reads: CASSPQGQNSGNTIYF. The CDR3 region has the DNA TGCGCCAGCAGCCCCCAGGGACAGAACTCTGGAAACACCATATATTTT.

V is TRBV6-5 and J is TRBJ1-5; possible D gene TRBD1, 6 bases. The germline V and J ends were trimmed by 6 bases and 5 bases, with 14 bases remaining between them. The germline gives CDR1 MNHEY, CDR2 SVGAGI. The CDR3 covers 14 residues. Written as DNA, the CDR3 is TGTGCCAGCAGCTTCGACAGGATGTATCAGCCCCAGCATTTT. Translating it yields CASSFDRMYQPQHF.

The gene calls are TRBV28 and TRBJ2-5, with 8 nucleotides matching TRBD1. V trimming: 6 bases; J trimming: 5 bases; junction bases outside the gene matches: 11. The germline gives CDR1 MDHEN, CDR2 SYDVKM. The CDR3 is 15 amino acids. The CDR3 DNA reads as TGTGCCAGCAGCCGCGGCCAGGGGGCATCGGAGACCCAGTACTTC. This sequence encodes CASSRGQGASETQYF. The whole variable domain, filled in from reference TRBV28 and TRBJ2-5, reads DVKVTQSSRYLVKRTGEKVFLECVQDMDHENMFWYRQDPGLGLRLIYFSYDVKMKEKGDIPEGYSVSREKKERFSLILESASTNQTSMYLCASSRGQGASETQYFGPGTRLLVL.

The CDR3 loop is CASSLGQTGTGRSPLHF. CDR3 DNA sequence: TGTGCCAGCAGCTTGGGACAAACCGGGACAGGTAGATCACCCCTCCACTTT. V is TRBV5-6 and J is TRBJ1-6; TRBD1 matches at 8 bases. The germline V gene has CDR1 SGHDT and CDR2 YYEEEE. The CDR3 spans 17 residues. V lost 0 bases to trimming and J lost 10 bases; unmatched junction nucleotides: 12.

This clone was counted between two and nine times. J is TRBJ1-1 and V is TRBV2, with TRBD1 matching 7 bases. V shed 0 bases, J shed 4 bases, and the junction held 5 bases outside the gene matches. The CDR3 loop spans 15 amino acids. Germline V gene lookup returns CDR1 SNHLY and CDR2 FYNNEI. This CDR3 is CASSEAEAGGTEAFF. The CDR3 coding sequence is TGTGCCAGCAGTGAAGCAGAGGCAGGGGGCACTGAAGCTTTCTTT.

The rearrangement uses TRBV7-8 and TRBJ2-7; no firm D call. Germline V gene data show CDR1 as SGHVS and CDR2 as FQNEAQ. The CDR3 runs 14 residues. With 1 base removed from V and 3 bases from J, the gap between germline ends came to 10 bases. The CDR3, as DNA: TGTGCCAGCAGCTTAGTTTCCCGGAGCTACGAGCAGTACTTC. It is translated as CASSLVSRSYEQYF. The full variable domain, completed using reference TRBV7-8 and TRBJ2-7, is GAGVSQSPRYKVAKRGQDVALRCDPISGHVSLFWYQQALGQGPEFLTYFQNEAQLDKSGLPSDRFFAERPEGSVSTLKIQRTQQEDSAVYLCASSLVSRSYEQYFGPGTRLTVT.

This chain connects TRBV5-1 to TRBJ2-6; D ambiguous. This CDR3 spans 15 amino acids. Trimming stripped 4 bases from V and 0 bases from J, with 8 bases between. Germline V lookup: CDR1 SGHRS, CDR2 YFSETQ. CDR3 loop: CASSPDSSGANVLTF. CDR3 coding DNA: TGCGCCAGCAGCCCCGATAGCTCTGGGGCCAACGTCCTGACTTTC.

The rearrangement joins TRBV7-9 to TRBJ2-5; 9 bases match TRBD1. The trim removed 4 bases at V and 5 bases at J, leaving 8 bases unmatched. Germline CDR1 reads SEHNR; CDR2 reads FQNEAQ (reference sequence). The CDR3 spans 15 residues. This CDR3 is CASSSRDRARETQYF. The DNA of the CDR3 is TGTGCCAGCAGCTCACGGGACAGGGCCCGGGAGACCCAGTACTTC.

The V and J genes are TRBV5-1 and TRBJ2-3; 10 bases match TRBD2. J was trimmed by 3 bases and V by 2 bases; bases with no gene match: 9. Germline V CDR1 and CDR2: SGHRS, YFSETQ. This CDR3 comprises 17 residues. The DNA of the CDR3 is TGCGCCAGCAGCTTCCGCGGCCTAGCGGGGGCGACAGATACGCAGTATTTT. Amino acid sequence: CASSFRGLAGATDTQYF.

This chain connects TRBV19 to TRBJ1-4, with D perhaps TRBD1 (6 bases). Germline V gene sequence: CDR1 LNHDA, CDR2 SQIVND (reference sequence). V was shortened by 10 bases and J by 7 bases, with 16 bases between the two germline ends. This CDR3 spans 13 amino acids. The CDR3 is CATRGTHPEKLFF. For the CDR3, the DNA is TGTGCCACCAGGGGTACCCACCCTGAAAAACTGTTTTTT.